This entry is about one T cell receptor beta chain. This entry comes from a study of blood T cells in healthy people across ages. Germline CDR1 DFQATT, CDR2 SNEGSKA (reference sequence). V was pared by 1 base and J by 10 bases, with 17 bases between. The CDR3 consists of 14 residues. The second PCR ran about 6 to 12 cycles with a sample-barcoded 5' primer and J-beta primers. From the 5' RACE reads, TCRdb called clonotypes with MiXCR, one entry per CDR3 protein. The sample shows more than 700,000 distinct CDR3 sequences, about 55% of them seen only once. Material for sequencing was blood. The rearrangement links TRBV20-1 to TRBJ2-1, with D possibly matching TRBD2 (6 bases). This receptor was obtained from an older man in good health. The CDR3 nucleotides are TGCAGTGCTAGAGGTCATTCGGGGGTCTACGAGCAGTTCTTC. The encoded protein is CSARGHSGVYEQFF.